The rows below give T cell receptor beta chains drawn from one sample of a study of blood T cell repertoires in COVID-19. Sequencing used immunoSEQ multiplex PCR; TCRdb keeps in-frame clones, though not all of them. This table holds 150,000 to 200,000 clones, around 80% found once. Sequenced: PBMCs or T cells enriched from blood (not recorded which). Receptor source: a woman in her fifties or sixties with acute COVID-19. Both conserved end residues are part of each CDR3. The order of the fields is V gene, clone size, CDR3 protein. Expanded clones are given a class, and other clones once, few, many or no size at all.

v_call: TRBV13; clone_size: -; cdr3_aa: CASSWGQVETQYF
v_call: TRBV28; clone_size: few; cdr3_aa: CASSSSPSGGSQPQHF
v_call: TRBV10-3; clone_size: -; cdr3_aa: CAISGTLSNQPQHF
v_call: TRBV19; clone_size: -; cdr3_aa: CASRSSGGVDTQYF
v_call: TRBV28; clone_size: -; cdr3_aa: CASRGDRVNQPQHF
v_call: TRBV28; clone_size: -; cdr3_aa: CASSDRGYTF
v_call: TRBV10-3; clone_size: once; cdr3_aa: CAISSTGLGNTIYF
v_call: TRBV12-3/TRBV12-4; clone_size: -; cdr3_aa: CASSLAGDRMAFF
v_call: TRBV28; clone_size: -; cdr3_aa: CASSNRPPSYNEQFF
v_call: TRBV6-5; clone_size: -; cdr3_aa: CASSSGDTQYF
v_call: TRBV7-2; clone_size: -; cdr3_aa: CASSRRTGGNEKLFF
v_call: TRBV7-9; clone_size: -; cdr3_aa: CASRLQADTQYF
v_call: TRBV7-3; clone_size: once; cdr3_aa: CASSLTGANRGNEQFF
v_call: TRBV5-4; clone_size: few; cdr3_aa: CASSQRGRADTQYF
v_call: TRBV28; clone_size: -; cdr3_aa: CASSLGGGGATNEKLFF
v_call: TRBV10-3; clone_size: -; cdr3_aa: CAIRGTTGEQFF
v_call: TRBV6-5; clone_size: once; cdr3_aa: CASSTRRLGNTIYF
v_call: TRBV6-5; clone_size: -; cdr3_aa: CASTHGGVNTEAFF